This passage covers 32 T cell receptor beta chains from one sample sequenced in a study of technical replicates of blood from a few donors. Generated by immunoSEQ multiplex PCR, the TCRdb table keeps only in-frame clones and is missing some. This table has under 85,000 clones, 93% appearing once. The sample consisted of T cells isolated from PBMCs. These receptors all come from a human donor in good health.

This clone has a single count. The chain couples TRBV27 to TRBJ2-1; the D gene is possibly TRBD2 (6 bases). The CDR3 is 13 residues long. The germline gives CDR1 MNHEY, CDR2 SMNVEV (reference sequence). V dropped 4 bases and J dropped 4 bases, with 8 bases sitting between them. The CDR3 protein is CASSSGLYNEQFF. The CDR3 DNA is TGTGCCAGCAGTTCGGGACTTTACAATGAGCAGTTCTTC.

V gene TRBV11-2 combines with J gene TRBJ1-1, with D uncertain. The CDR3 has 12 amino acids. Germline values: CDR1 SGHAT, CDR2 FQNNGV. V gave up 7 bases and J gave up 2 bases, with 8 bases separating them. In nucleotides, the CDR3 is TGTGCCAGCACCGCGGCAAACACTGAAGCTTTCTTT. It codes for CASTAANTEAFF.

The V gene is TRBV6-6, the J gene TRBJ2-7; D gene ambiguous. Germline lookup yields CDR1 MNHNY and CDR2 SVGAGI (reference sequence). The CDR3 contains 15 residues. Deletions cut 2 bases from V and 2 bases from J, with 13 bases between. CDR3: CASSYAGREAYEQYF. The CDR3, as DNA: TGTGCCAGCAGTTACGCCGGTCGCGAGGCCTACGAGCAGTACTTC.

This clone was observed a single time. CDR3 loop: CATSIYQGIGEKLFF. CDR3 sequence (DNA): TGTGCCACCAGCATATATCAGGGGATAGGGGAAAAACTGTTTTTT. V is TRBV15 and J is TRBJ1-4, with D maybe TRBD1 (6 bases). This CDR3 contains 15 residues. Germline V gives CDR1 LNHNV, CDR2 YYDKDF (reference sequence). V was clipped by 4 bases and J by 8 bases, with 17 bases between them.

J is TRBJ2-7 and V is TRBV11-2; D is ambiguous. The germline CDR1 and CDR2 sequences are SGHAT and FQNNGV. The CDR3 consists of 13 residues. The germline V and J ends were trimmed by 0 bases and 4 bases, with 7 bases remaining between them. The CDR3 reads CASSLELRYEQYF. In DNA, the CDR3 is TGTGCCAGCAGCTTAGAATTGCGGTACGAGCAGTACTTC.

The rearrangement links TRBV7-9 to TRBJ2-5; weak D call: TRBD2 (7 bases). Germline values: CDR1 SEHNR, CDR2 FQNEAQ (reference sequence). The CDR3 totals 14 residues. Trimming removed 7 bases at V and 4 bases at J, with 16 bases between. The chain's CDR3 is CASTLGGGRETQYF. In DNA, the CDR3 is TGTGCCAGCACCCTGGGAGGGGGGAGAGAGACCCAGTACTTC.

J is TRBJ1-2 and V is TRBV29-1; D possibly corresponds to TRBD1 (5 bases). In germline, CDR1 is SQVTM, CDR2 ANQGSEA. Trimming removed 3 bases from V and 6 bases from J, with 14 bases in between. This CDR3 contains 13 residues. The CDR3 DNA follows: TGCAGCGTTGAGGGCAGGGACTCTCATGGCTACACCTTC. Residues: CSVEGRDSHGYTF.

The chain carries TRBV7-3 and TRBJ2-7; TRBD2 matches at 7 bases. Germline CDR1 is SGHTA and CDR2 is FQGTGA. The CDR3 has 15 amino acids. The junction had 9 bases not matched to a gene; V was cut back by 5 bases and J by 2 bases. DNA of the CDR3: TGTGCCAGCAGCCCCTCCGGGGGGAGGGCCTACGAGCAGTACTTC. Residues: CASSPSGGRAYEQYF.

This chain links TRBV30 with TRBJ2-1, with D possibly matching TRBD2 (5 bases). The length of the CDR3 is 12 residues. With 0 bases removed from V and 10 bases from J, the gap between germline ends came to 10 bases. Germline V gene data show CDR1 as GTSNPN and CDR2 as SVGIG (reference sequence). The CDR3 region is CAWSVNPGEQFF. CDR3 in DNA: TGTGCCTGGAGTGTAAATCCGGGAGAGCAGTTCTTC.

CDR3 nucleotides: TGTGCCAGCAGTTTAGTAAGGGAGTCCCAGCCCCAGCATTTT. It translates to CASSLVRESQPQHF. This rearrangement joins TRBV27 to TRBJ1-5, with D unclear. With 2 bases removed from V and 7 bases from J, the gap between germline ends came to 12 bases. The germline V gene has CDR1 MNHEY and CDR2 SMNVEV (reference sequence). CDR3 length equals 14 residues.

The chain joins TRBV7-2 to TRBJ2-1; 7 bases line up with TRBD2. Germline V CDR1 and CDR2: SGHTA, FQGNSA. After removal of 5 bases from V and 5 bases from J, the junction contained 6 bases not matched to a gene. This CDR3 contains 14 residues. The CDR3 region is CASSGLADHNEQFF. The CDR3 region has the DNA TGTGCCAGCAGCGGCCTAGCGGATCACAATGAGCAGTTCTTC. Looking up the rest from reference TRBV7-2 and TRBJ2-1 gives the full variable domain: GAGVSQSPSNKVTEKGKDVELRCDPISGHTALYWYRQSLGQGLEFLIYFQGNSAPDKSGLPSDRFSAERTGGSVSTLTIQRTQQEDSAVYLCASSGLADHNEQFFGPGTRLTVL.

The chain recombines TRBV28 with TRBJ2-7; 7 bases are a match to TRBD2. From germline, CDR1 is MDHEN and CDR2 SYDVKM. The CDR3 consists of 14 residues. After removal of 4 bases from V and 5 bases from J, the junction contained 8 bases not matched to a gene. The chain's CDR3 is CASSYRRLADEQYF. CDR3 nucleotides: TGTGCCAGCAGTTATCGCCGACTAGCAGACGAGCAGTACTTC.

The chain joins TRBV7-9 to TRBJ1-3; 7 nucleotides align to TRBD1. V was pared by 3 bases and J by 2 bases, with 1 base of the junction left unmatched. CDR3 length: 14 amino acids. Looked up from germline, CDR1 is SEHNR and CDR2 is FQNEAQ (reference sequence). The CDR3 DNA is TGTGCCAGCAGCTTTACAGGGGCTGGAAACACCATATATTTT. It is translated as CASSFTGAGNTIYF.

The chain has TRBV4-1 and TRBJ1-3, with TRBD1 as a possible D gene (6 bases). Trimming stripped 4 bases from V and 6 bases from J, with 16 bases between. Germline V gene sequence: CDR1 MGHRA, CDR2 YSYEKL. The CDR3 runs to 15 residues. Here the CDR3 reads CASSPPGGTKNTIYF. CDR3 nucleotides: TGCGCCAGCAGCCCCCCGGGGGGCACGAAAAACACCATATATTTT.

The chain recombines TRBV29-1 with TRBJ2-7, with D perhaps matching TRBD1 (6 bases). CDR1 and CDR2 from the germline V gene are SQVTM and ANQGSEA. V lost 3 bases to trimming and J lost 8 bases, with 14 bases between them. The CDR3 sequence is 12 residues long. Written as DNA, the CDR3 is TGCAGCGTTGACACAGAGGGGGACAAGCAGTACTTC. Protein: CSVDTEGDKQYF.

The rearrangement links TRBV18 to TRBJ1-1, with a possible D match to TRBD1 (6 bases). The CDR3 totals 15 residues. Germline assignment: CDR1 KGHSH and CDR2 LQKENI. The V gene lost 3 bases and the J gene lost 5 bases, with 16 bases spanning the gap. CDR3 coding DNA: TGTGCCAGCTCACCGAGGGTCTGGACAGCGACTGAAGCTTTCTTT. Amino acid sequence: CASSPRVWTATEAFF.

This chain links TRBV7-2 with TRBJ1-5, with TRBD1 identical over 8 bases. Germline CDR1 is SGHTA and CDR2 is FQGNSA. J was trimmed by 7 bases and V by 1 base; bases with no gene match: 6. The CDR3 is 15 amino acids. CDR3 in DNA: TGTGCCAGCAGCTTAGGGCCAGGGGGCGGGCAGCCCCAGCATTTT. Encoded protein: CASSLGPGGGQPQHF.

V gene TRBV19 combines with J gene TRBJ2-1, with D hard to call. The CDR3 totals 13 residues. Trimming removed 3 bases at V and 5 bases at J, with 8 bases between. Germline CDR1 is LNHDA and CDR2 is SQIVND (reference sequence). As DNA, the CDR3 is TGTGCCAGTAGTATGATTAGTGACAATGAGCAGTTCTTC. Its translation: CASSMISDNEQFF. The full variable domain, with the rest looked up from reference TRBV19 and TRBJ2-1, is DGGITQSPKYLFRKEGQNVTLSCEQNLNHDAMYWYRQDPGQGLRLIYYSQIVNDFQKGDIAEGYSVSREKKESFPLTVTSAQKNPTAFYLCASSMISDNEQFFGPGTRLTVL.

This sequence joins TRBV14 and TRBJ2-3; D might be TRBD2 (6 bases). V gave up 3 bases and J gave up 13 bases, with 23 bases separating them. The germline V gene encodes CDR1 SGHDN and CDR2 FVKESK. This CDR3 region has 15 residues. CDR3 nucleotide sequence: TGTGCCAGCAGCCACACAGGCGGCGGGGATGCCGGAAAGTATTTT. It specifies CASSHTGGGDAGKYF.

The chain combines TRBV21-1 with TRBJ1-1. TRBV21-1 is an annotated pseudogene. CDR3 length equals 14 residues. The CDR3 region is CASSKALIPTEAFF. For the CDR3, the DNA is TGTGCCAGCAGCAAAGCGCTAATACCCACTGAAGCTTTCTTT.

As DNA, the CDR3 is TGTGCCAGCAGCGCGGGACAGGGCATCTACGAGCAGTACTTC. It yields the protein CASSAGQGIYEQYF. The chain uses TRBV7-2 and TRBJ2-7; the match to TRBD1 covers 9 bases. V dropped 5 bases and J dropped 3; count of bases not matched to a gene: 5. Germline V gene sequence: CDR1 SGHTA, CDR2 FQGNSA. The CDR3 is 14 residues long. Filled out from reference TRBV7-2 and TRBJ2-7, the complete variable domain reads GAGVSQSPSNKVTEKGKDVELRCDPISGHTALYWYRQSLGQGLEFLIYFQGNSAPDKSGLPSDRFSAERTGGSVSTLTIQRTQQEDSAVYLCASSAGQGIYEQYFGPGTRLTVT.

V is TRBV5-1 and J is TRBJ2-3, with D uncertain. The CDR3 has 15 amino acids. The germline V gene encodes CDR1 SGHRS and CDR2 YFSETQ. Trimming pared 1 base from V and 3 bases from J, leaving 12 bases between. Here the CDR3 reads CASSLNGMETDTQYF. CDR3 nucleotides: TGCGCCAGCAGCTTGAACGGTATGGAGACAGATACGCAGTATTTT.

The chain links TRBV7-2 to TRBJ2-2; D unclear. Germline V gene sequence: CDR1 SGHTA, CDR2 FQGNSA. The CDR3 has 13 amino acids. Trimming took 6 bases from V and 2 from J, leaving 7 bases between them. Written as DNA, the CDR3 is TGTGCCAGCAGTCCCTATAACACCGGGGAGCTGTTTTTT. This sequence encodes CASSPYNTGELFF.

A single count supports this clone. The chain couples TRBV27 to TRBJ1-2; D not certain. Per the germline V gene, CDR1 is MNHEY and CDR2 is SMNVEV (reference sequence). Trimming pared 2 bases from V and 4 bases from J, leaving 8 bases between. CDR3 length equals 13 residues. The DNA for the CDR3 is TGTGCCAGCAGTTTAGGGCCCTTCTATGGCTACACCTTC. It encodes CASSLGPFYGYTF.

The rearrangement uses TRBV10-3 and TRBJ1-5, with 7 bases that match TRBD1. Trimming cost V 6 bases and J 6 bases; bases outside gene matches: 8. This CDR3 is 14 amino acids long. Germline V gene lookup returns CDR1 ENHRY and CDR2 SYGVKD. CDR3 DNA sequence: TGTGCCATCAGCCCTAGGCAGGGGGTTCAGCCCCAGCATTTT. Protein: CAISPRQGVQPQHF.

This CDR3 reads CASSRQAHYEQYF. In nucleotides, the CDR3 is TGTGCCAGCAGTAGACAGGCGCACTACGAGCAGTACTTC. V and J are TRBV5-4 and TRBJ2-7, with D possibly TRBD1 on 6 matching bases. This CDR3 spans 13 amino acids. V shed 5 bases and J shed 3 bases, with 12 bases lying between them. Germline assignment: CDR1 SGHNT and CDR2 YYREEE (reference sequence).

This rearrangement joins TRBV27 to TRBJ2-1; 7 nucleotides line up with TRBD2. Germline V lookup: CDR1 MNHEY, CDR2 SMNVEV (reference sequence). The V gene end was trimmed by 0 bases and the J gene end by 5 bases; junction bases not matched to a gene: 13. CDR3 length: 18 residues. CDR3 nucleotides: TGTGCCAGCAGTTTATCGCCGACCCTAGCGGCCGATGACAATGAGCAGTTCTTC. Translating it yields CASSLSPTLAADDNEQFF.

The CDR3: CASSQGQGGTEAFF. In nucleotides, the CDR3 is TGCGCCAGCAGCCAAGGACAGGGAGGCACTGAAGCTTTCTTT. V is TRBV5-1 and J is TRBJ1-1, with 8 bases that match TRBD1. Germline V lookup: CDR1 SGHRS, CDR2 YFSETQ. After removal of 4 bases from V and 4 bases from J, the junction contained 6 bases not matched to a gene. The CDR3 is made up of 14 amino acids.

The chain is built from TRBV7-2 and TRBJ2-7; no clear D gene. CDR3 length equals 14 residues. Germline values: CDR1 SGHTA, CDR2 FQGNSA. Trimming removed 3 bases at V and 5 bases at J, with 14 bases between. The CDR3 nucleotides read TGTGCCAGCAGCTTGTCTTGGAGCCTTGACGAGCAGTACTTC. This encodes CASSLSWSLDEQYF. Complete variable domain (other parts from reference TRBV7-2 and TRBJ2-7): GAGVSQSPSNKVTEKGKDVELRCDPISGHTALYWYRQSLGQGLEFLIYFQGNSAPDKSGLPSDRFSAERTGGSVSTLTIQRTQQEDSAVYLCASSLSWSLDEQYFGPGTRLTVT.

This rearrangement joins TRBV2 to TRBJ2-3, with a tentative D call TRBD2 (7 bases). With 2 bases removed from V and 6 bases from J, the gap between germline ends came to 12 bases. The CDR3 runs to 14 residues. The germline gives CDR1 SNHLY, CDR2 FYNNEI. The CDR3 is CASSERGGGDTQYF. CDR3 in DNA: TGTGCCAGCAGTGAACGGGGAGGGGGGGATACGCAGTATTTT.

This rearrangement joins TRBV7-3 to TRBJ2-6; possibly TRBD1 for D (6 bases). The CDR3 length is 16 residues. The V gene's germline CDR1 is SGHTA and CDR2 FQGTGA. The V end lost 5 bases, the J end lost 0 bases, and 11 bases lay between the germline ends. Here the CDR3 reads CASSVQGSSGANVLTF. DNA of the CDR3: TGTGCCAGCAGCGTACAGGGATCCTCTGGGGCCAACGTCCTGACTTTC.

This chain uses TRBV9 with TRBJ2-5; 11 bases agree with TRBD2. CDR3 length equals 17 residues. Germline V gives CDR1 SGDLS, CDR2 YYNGEE. Germline trimming cut 4 bases from V and 5 bases from J; bases unmatched to any gene: 13. The CDR3 DNA reads TGTGCCAGCAGCCACTCACTAGCGGGAGACAGTTCGGAGACCCAGTACTTC. It translates to CASSHSLAGDSSETQYF. The full variable domain, completed using reference TRBV9 and TRBJ2-5, is DSGVTQTPKHLITATGQRVTLRCSPRSGDLSVYWYQQSLDQGLQFLIQYYNGEERAKGNILERFSAQQFPDLHSELNLSSLELGDSALYFCASSHSLAGDSSETQYFGPGTRLLVL.